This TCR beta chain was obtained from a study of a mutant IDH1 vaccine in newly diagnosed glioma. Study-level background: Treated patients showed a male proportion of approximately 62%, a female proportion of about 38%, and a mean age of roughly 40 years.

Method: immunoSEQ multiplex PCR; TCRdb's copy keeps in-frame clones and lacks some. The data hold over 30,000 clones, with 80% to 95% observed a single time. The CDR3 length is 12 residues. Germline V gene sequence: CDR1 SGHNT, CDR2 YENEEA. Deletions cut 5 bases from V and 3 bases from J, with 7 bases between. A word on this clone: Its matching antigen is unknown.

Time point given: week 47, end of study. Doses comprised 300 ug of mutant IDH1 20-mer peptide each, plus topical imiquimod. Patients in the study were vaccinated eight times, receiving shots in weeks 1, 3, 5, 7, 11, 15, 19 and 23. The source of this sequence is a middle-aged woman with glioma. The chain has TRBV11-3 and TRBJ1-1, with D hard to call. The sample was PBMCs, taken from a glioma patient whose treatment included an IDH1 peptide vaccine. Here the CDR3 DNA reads TGTGCCAGCAGCCCGAGACACACTGAAGCTTTCTTT. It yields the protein CASSPRHTEAFF.